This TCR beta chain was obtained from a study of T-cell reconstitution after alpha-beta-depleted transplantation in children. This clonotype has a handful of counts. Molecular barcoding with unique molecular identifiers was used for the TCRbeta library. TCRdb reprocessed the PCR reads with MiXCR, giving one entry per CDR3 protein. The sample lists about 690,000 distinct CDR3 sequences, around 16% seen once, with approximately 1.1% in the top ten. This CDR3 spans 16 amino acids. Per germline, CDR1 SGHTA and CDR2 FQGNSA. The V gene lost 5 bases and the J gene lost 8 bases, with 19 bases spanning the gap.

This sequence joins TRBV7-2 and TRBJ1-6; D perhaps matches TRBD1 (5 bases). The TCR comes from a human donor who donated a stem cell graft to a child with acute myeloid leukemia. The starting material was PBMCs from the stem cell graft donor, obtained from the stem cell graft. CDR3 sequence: CASSPDGTPGDSPLHF. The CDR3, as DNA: TGTGCCAGCAGCCCAGACGGGACCCCTGGAGATTCACCCCTCCACTTT.